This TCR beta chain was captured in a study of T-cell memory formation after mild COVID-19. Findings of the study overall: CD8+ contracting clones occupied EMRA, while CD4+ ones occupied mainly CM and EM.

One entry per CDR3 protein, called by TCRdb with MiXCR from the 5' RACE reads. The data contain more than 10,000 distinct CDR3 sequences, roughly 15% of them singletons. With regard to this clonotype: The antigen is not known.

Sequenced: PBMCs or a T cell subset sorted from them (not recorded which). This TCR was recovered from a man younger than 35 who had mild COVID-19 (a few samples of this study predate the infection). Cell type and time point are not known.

CDR3 protein: CASSLSDTQYF. The CDR3 DNA is TGTGCCAGCAGCTTGTCAGATACGCAGTATTTT. This chain uses TRBV7-9 with TRBJ2-3, with no clear D. V dropped 3 bases and J dropped 4 bases, with 2 bases sitting between them. The CDR3 runs 11 residues. Looked up from germline, CDR1 is SEHNR and CDR2 is FQNEAQ (reference sequence).